These 29 T cell receptor beta chains share one sample of origin, sequenced in a study of cytomegalovirus exposure and HLA in healthy donors. The PCR contained 60 Vbeta and 13 Jbeta primers. The method was immunoSEQ multiplex PCR; TCRdb's version includes in-frame clones alone and lacks a portion of them. Among around 140,000 clones listed, roughly four fifths were seen once. Material for sequencing was PBMCs. The receptors shown here come from a woman between 40 and 55 years old in good health and CMV-seronegative.

This clone has just a few counts. This chain connects TRBV7-8 to TRBJ2-7, with 8 bases that match TRBD1. Germline V gene lookup returns CDR1 SGHVS and CDR2 FQNEAQ. J was trimmed by 2 bases and V by 0 bases; bases with no gene match: 3. This CDR3 comprises 15 residues. CDR3 region: CASSLATGATYEQYF. The CDR3 bases are TGTGCCAGCAGCTTAGCGACAGGGGCTACCTACGAGCAGTACTTC. The full variable domain, rest sourced from reference TRBV7-8 and TRBJ2-7, is GAGVSQSPRYKVAKRGQDVALRCDPISGHVSLFWYQQALGQGPEFLTYFQNEAQLDKSGLPSDRFFAERPEGSVSTLKIQRTQQEDSAVYLCASSLATGATYEQYFGPGTRLTVT.

In this sample, this clone turned up once. The J gene is TRBJ1-1, the V gene TRBV7-2; the match to TRBD1 covers 7 bases. V dropped 5 bases and J dropped 11; count of bases not matched to a gene: 14. This CDR3 is built from 14 residues. CDR1 SGHTA and CDR2 FQGNSA come from the germline V gene. CDR3 nucleotide sequence: TGTGCCAGCAGCACTAGGTCAAGACAGGGTGATGCTTTCTTT. It translates to CASSTRSRQGDAFF. The full variable domain, with the rest looked up from reference TRBV7-2 and TRBJ1-1, is GAGVSQSPSNKVTEKGKDVELRCDPISGHTALYWYRQSLGQGLEFLIYFQGNSAPDKSGLPSDRFSAERTGGSVSTLTIQRTQQEDSAVYLCASSTRSRQGDAFFGQGTRLTVV.

V usage is TRBV21-1 and J usage is TRBJ2-7; no check of the table's D call, TRBD2, against the DNA was made. TRBV21-1 is listed as a pseudogene. The CDR3 runs 16 residues. The CDR3 region has the DNA TGTGCCAGCAGCAAAAAAGGACTAGCGGGAGGCTACGAGCAGTACTTC. The encoded protein is CASSKKGLAGGYEQYF.

J is TRBJ2-5 and V is TRBV5-1; a weak D match, TRBD1 (5 bases). V was pared by 0 bases and J by 3 bases, with 9 bases between. CDR1 is SGHRS, CDR2 YFSETQ, per germline. The CDR3 covers 14 residues. In DNA form, the CDR3 reads TGCGCCAGCAGCTTGGCTCAGGGAAAAGAGACCCAGTACTTC. It is translated as CASSLAQGKETQYF.

In this sample, this clone turned up a few times. The CDR3 sequence: CASSPRGREGYNEQFF. CDR3 sequence (DNA): TGTGCCAGCAGTCCGCGGGGGCGGGAGGGCTACAATGAGCAGTTCTTC. The genes are TRBV2 and TRBJ2-1; 9 bases map to TRBD2. Germline V lookup: CDR1 SNHLY, CDR2 FYNNEI. The trim removed 5 bases at V and 3 bases at J, leaving 8 bases unmatched. The CDR3 consists of 16 residues.

V gene TRBV5-4 combines with J gene TRBJ2-7; 8 bases fit TRBD2. Unmatched junction bases numbered 20, after V lost 4 bases and J lost 5 bases. Germline V gives CDR1 SGHNT, CDR2 YYREEE (reference sequence). This CDR3 has 18 amino acids. The CDR3 loop is CASSKSSRAGEIYDEQYF. CDR3 in DNA: TGTGCCAGCAGCAAAAGCTCCCGAGCGGGAGAAATTTATGACGAGCAGTACTTC. The variable domain in full, with the rest retrieved from reference TRBV5-4 and TRBJ2-7, is ETGVTQSPTHLIKTRGQQVTLRCSSQSGHNTVSWYQQALGQGPQFIFQYYREEENGRGNFPPRFSGLQFPNYSSELNVNALELDDSALYLCASSKSSRAGEIYDEQYFGPGTRLTVT.

This chain uses TRBV9 with TRBJ2-1; D not resolved. This CDR3 spans 18 amino acids. V lost 1 base and J 4 bases, leaving 21 bases between the germline ends. Germline V gene lookup returns CDR1 SGDLS and CDR2 YYNGEE. For the CDR3, the DNA is TGTGCCAGCAGCGTATCTCTCCTGGAGTCGCGAAAATACAATGAGCAGTTCTTC. Translation gives CASSVSLLESRKYNEQFF.

The chain couples TRBV29-1 to TRBJ2-2; 7 bases map to TRBD2. The J segment lost 3 bases and the V segment lost 5 bases, leaving 6 bases of the junction unmatched. Germline V lookup: CDR1 SQVTM, CDR2 ANQGSEA. The CDR3 has 14 amino acids. CDR3 in amino acids: CSVWGGSDTGELFF. The CDR3 nucleotides are TGCAGCGTTTGGGGCGGGAGCGACACCGGGGAGCTGTTTTTT.

V is TRBV2 and J is TRBJ2-3, with D possibly TRBD2 on 5 matching bases. Between the trimmed V and J ends, which lost 8 bases and 0 bases, there was a span of 15 bases. Germline V gene lookup returns CDR1 SNHLY and CDR2 FYNNEI. The CDR3 loop spans 15 amino acids. The CDR3 protein is CASAVERPSTDTQYF. The CDR3 DNA is TGTGCCAGCGCGGTGGAGCGGCCAAGCACAGATACGCAGTATTTT.

The chain carries TRBV7-3 and TRBJ2-5; a possible D gene is TRBD2 (6 bases). The CDR3 is 15 amino acids. Trimming removed 2 bases at V and 6 bases at J, with 16 bases between. Germline CDR1 is SGHTA and CDR2 is FQGTGA. Here the CDR3 DNA reads TGTGCCAGCAGCTTAGGCGGGATTCTTGGGCAGACCCAGTACTTC. This gives the protein CASSLGGILGQTQYF.

CDR3 coding DNA: TGTGCCAGCAGTTCGACAGGAGTACGCACAGATACGCAGTATTTT. It codes for CASSSTGVRTDTQYF. The chain links TRBV28 to TRBJ2-3, with D possibly matching TRBD1 (6 bases). Germline CDR1 reads MDHEN; CDR2 reads SYDVKM. V was shortened by 4 bases and J by 1 base, with 12 bases between the two germline ends. The CDR3 contains 15 residues. Complete variable domain (other parts from reference TRBV28 and TRBJ2-3): DVKVTQSSRYLVKRTGEKVFLECVQDMDHENMFWYRQDPGLGLRLIYFSYDVKMKEKGDIPEGYSVSREKKERFSLILESASTNQTSMYLCASSSTGVRTDTQYFGPGTRLTVL.

The chain combines TRBV4-1 with TRBJ2-1; 9 bases map to TRBD2. This CDR3 is 16 amino acids long. Trimming removed 4 bases from V and 4 bases from J; junction bases left unmatched: 8. CDR1 MGHRA and CDR2 YSYEKL come from the germline V gene. Here the CDR3 DNA reads TGCGCCAGCAGCCCGATAGCGGGAGAGAAATACAATGAGCAGTTCTTC. Amino acids: CASSPIAGEKYNEQFF.

The rearrangement uses TRBV7-2 and TRBJ2-7, with 9 nucleotides matching TRBD2. CDR3 size: 14 residues. The germline V gene has CDR1 SGHTA and CDR2 FQGNSA. Trimming removed 4 bases from V and 4 bases from J; junction bases left unmatched: 5. CDR3 nucleotides: TGTGCCAGCAGCTCGACTAGCGGATATTACGAGCAGTACTTC. Translating gives CASSSTSGYYEQYF.

The sample holds one count of this clone. The V call is TRBV28, the J call TRBJ2-5; D gene unclear. The closer fit of TRBJ2-7 to the DNA end suggests the J call may be wrong. This CDR3 contains 14 residues. Germline-derived CDR1 and CDR2 are MDHEN and SYDVKM. The chain's CDR3 is CASTNSLSSYEQYF. CDR3 sequence (DNA): TGTGCCAGCACCAACAGTCTCAGCTCCTACGAGCAGTACTTC.

The chain recombines TRBV27 with TRBJ2-1; 10 bases are shared with TRBD2. CDR1 and CDR2 from the germline V gene are MNHEY and SMNVEV (reference sequence). The CDR3 has 20 amino acids. V shed 3 bases and J 0 bases; nucleotides not matched to a gene: 14. CDR3 nucleotides: TGTGCCAGCAGTTTTTCATGGGCCTTGACTAGCGGGTACTCCTACAATGAGCAGTTCTTC. It is translated as CASSFSWALTSGYSYNEQFF.

The chain has TRBV2 and TRBJ1-4; 7 nucleotides line up with TRBD1. The J segment lost 7 bases and the V segment lost 3 bases, leaving 5 bases of the junction unmatched. The CDR3 contains 14 residues. The V gene's germline CDR1 is SNHLY and CDR2 FYNNEI. The CDR3: CASSDNRDSEKLFF. Here the CDR3 DNA reads TGTGCCAGCAGTGATAACCGGGACAGTGAAAAACTGTTTTTT.

CDR3 sequence: CASRLGGNEQYF. The CDR3 region has the DNA TGTGCCAGCAGGCTGGGGGGAAACGAGCAGTACTTC. The chain couples TRBV27 to TRBJ2-7; tentatively, D is TRBD2 (6 bases). CDR3 length: 12 amino acids. The V and J ends lost 6 bases and 5 bases respectively, with 11 bases between them. Germline V CDR1 and CDR2: MNHEY, SMNVEV (reference sequence).

V usage is TRBV5-1 and J usage is TRBJ2-1; perhaps TRBD1 as D (6 bases). V shed 5 bases and J shed 4 bases, with 22 bases lying between them. The CDR3 spans 17 residues. Germline CDR1 SGHRS, CDR2 YFSETQ. The CDR3 is CASRELGVGRGYNEQFF. DNA of the CDR3: TGCGCCAGCAGAGAGTTGGGGGTCGGCAGGGGATACAATGAGCAGTTCTTC.

This sequence joins TRBV11-1 and TRBJ1-1; weak D call: TRBD1 (5 bases). V lost 1 base and J 4 bases, leaving 10 bases between the germline ends. Germline-derived CDR1 and CDR2 are SGHAT and FQDESV (reference sequence). This CDR3 comprises 14 residues. CDR3 coding DNA: TGTGCCAGCAGCTTAGGGAGGGGCAGCACTGAAGCTTTCTTT. Translation gives CASSLGRGSTEAFF.

This clone was counted between two and nine times. The rearrangement links TRBV28 to TRBJ2-7; 10 nucleotides match TRBD1. Germline-derived CDR1 and CDR2 are MDHEN and SYDVKM. V trimming: 6 bases; J trimming: 1 base; junction bases outside the gene matches: 9. The CDR3 has 16 residues. CDR3: CASSPMWTGGSYEQYF. The CDR3 DNA sequence: TGTGCCAGCAGCCCTATGTGGACAGGGGGGTCCTACGAGCAGTACTTC.

J is TRBJ1-6 and V is TRBV15; maybe TRBD1 (6 bases). Germline V CDR1 and CDR2: LNHNV, YYDKDF (reference sequence). The V end was cut by 5 bases, the J end by 9 bases, with 14 bases between. This CDR3 region has 14 residues. The CDR3 spells CATSGGGPISPLHF. The CDR3 nucleotides read TGTGCCACCAGCGGCGGGGGCCCCATTTCACCCCTCCACTTT.

The chain has TRBV13 and TRBJ1-1; the D is unclear. The CDR3 contains 13 residues. Trimming removed 0 bases from V and 5 bases from J, with 7 bases in between. Germline assignment: CDR1 PRHDT and CDR2 FYEKMQ (reference sequence). The CDR3, as DNA: TGTGCCAGCAGCTTAGGGTCAGCGACTGAAGCTTTCTTT. Its protein is CASSLGSATEAFF.

This chain uses TRBV5-1 with TRBJ1-4; the D gene is possibly TRBD1 (6 bases). Per the germline V gene, CDR1 is SGHRS and CDR2 is YFSETQ. With 3 bases removed from V and 7 bases from J, the gap between germline ends came to 19 bases. The length of the CDR3 is 16 residues. The CDR3 bases are TGCGCCAGCAGCTCCAAGCCAGGGGAAGGAGCTGAAAAACTGTTTTTT. This gives the protein CASSSKPGEGAEKLFF.

The V and J genes are TRBV28 and TRBJ1-4; a possible D gene is TRBD1 (5 bases). The V end was cut by 10 bases, the J end by 2 bases, with 14 bases between. This CDR3 has 14 residues. The germline gives CDR1 MDHEN, CDR2 SYDVKM. This CDR3 is CATRHGATNEKLFF. In DNA, the CDR3 is TGTGCCACCCGGCATGGGGCGACTAATGAAAAACTGTTTTTT.

The chain has TRBV28 and TRBJ1-5; 7 bases align to TRBD1. This CDR3 is built from 14 residues. The V and J ends lost 5 bases and 7 bases, in that order; junction bases with no gene match: 8. The germline V gene has CDR1 MDHEN and CDR2 SYDVKM. The chain's CDR3 is CASSRGLEVQPQHF. In DNA form, the CDR3 reads TGTGCCAGCAGTAGGGGGCTAGAGGTACAGCCCCAGCATTTT. The whole variable domain, filled in from reference TRBV28 and TRBJ1-5, reads DVKVTQSSRYLVKRTGEKVFLECVQDMDHENMFWYRQDPGLGLRLIYFSYDVKMKEKGDIPEGYSVSREKKERFSLILESASTNQTSMYLCASSRGLEVQPQHFGDGTRLSIL.

The chain is built from TRBV10-3 and TRBJ2-1; 9 nucleotides align to TRBD2. V gave up 6 bases and J gave up 1 base; unmatched junction bases: 4. Germline V gene lookup returns CDR1 ENHRY and CDR2 SYGVKD. The CDR3 loop spans 15 amino acids. The CDR3 region has the DNA TGTGCCATCAGCTTAGGACTAGCGTCCTACAATGAGCAGTTCTTC. It codes for CAISLGLASYNEQFF.

The DNA for the CDR3 is TGTGCCAGCAGTTCACCGGTCGCCTCGTACGAGCAGTACTTC. This sequence encodes CASSSPVASYEQYF. The V call is TRBV28, the J call TRBJ2-7; D gene ambiguous. Germline V gives CDR1 MDHEN, CDR2 SYDVKM. The CDR3 consists of 14 residues. The germline V and J ends were trimmed by 4 bases and 4 bases, with 14 bases remaining between them.

This clone was observed a few times. The rearrangement uses TRBV27 and TRBJ2-7; a possible D gene is TRBD1 (6 bases). This CDR3 is 15 amino acids long. Germline V lookup: CDR1 MNHEY, CDR2 SMNVEV (reference sequence). The ends were cut back, 3 bases at V and 3 bases at J, with 15 bases in the middle. The CDR3 region is CASSFSGAPFYEQYF. CDR3 nucleotide sequence: TGTGCCAGCAGTTTTTCAGGGGCCCCCTTCTACGAGCAGTACTTC.

V gene TRBV6-4 combines with J gene TRBJ2-7; 14 bases are shared with TRBD2. The CDR3 is 19 amino acids. CDR1 and CDR2 (germline): MRHNA, SNTAGT. V shed 3 bases and J 7 bases; nucleotides not matched to a gene: 17. This CDR3 reads CASSDPAGTSGSHGGEQYF. CDR3 nucleotide sequence: TGTGCCAGCAGTGATCCAGCCGGGACTAGCGGGAGCCATGGGGGGGAGCAGTACTTC.